These 20 T cell receptor beta chains came from one sample sequenced in a study of vaccination effects on CD4 cells after COVID-19. These receptors are not linked to any known antigen. Antigen-specific CD4+ T cells were expanded (with viral peptide pools) by the ViraFEST assay ahead of sequencing. The authors isolated CD4+ T cells after around nine days of culture. A PCR test confirmed that the person had SARS-CoV-2 infection between March and December 2020. The table came from immunoSEQ multiplex PCR; TCRdb's copy has only in-frame clones and leaves some out. The sample carries fewer than 90,000 clones, under 85% recorded once. The sequencing here drew on CD4+ T cells from PBMCs cultured with HIV peptides, taken before COVID-19 vaccination. Described subset: HIV-1 Nef peptide pool negative control/reference culture. These receptors came from a human donor who had a prior SARS-CoV-2 infection.

CDR3: CASSQVGLAGPSGEETQYF. The CDR3 DNA follows: TGTGCCAGCAGCCAAGTCGGGCTAGCGGGACCCTCCGGGGAAGAGACCCAGTACTTC. J is TRBJ2-5 and V is TRBV4-2; 9 bases line up with TRBD2. The trim removed 1 base at V and 3 bases at J, leaving 15 bases unmatched. This CDR3 comprises 19 residues. Germline V gene data show CDR1 as LGHNA and CDR2 as YNFKEQ.

The V call is TRBV6-5, the J call TRBJ1-3; D gene ambiguous. The CDR3 runs to 16 residues. The germline CDR1 and CDR2 sequences are MNHEY and SVGAGI. With 4 bases removed from V and 0 bases from J, the gap between germline ends came to 13 bases. The CDR3 DNA reads as TGTGCCAGCAGTTTAGTCCTGGGGATCTCTGGAAACACCATATATTTT. This codes for CASSLVLGISGNTIYF.

V and J are TRBV5-4 and TRBJ1-4; D gene uncertain. The CDR3 is 13 residues long. The V end was cut by 1 base, the J end by 6 bases, with 7 bases between. Germline V lookup: CDR1 SGHNT, CDR2 YYREEE (reference sequence). The CDR3 DNA follows: TGTGCCAGCAGCTTGTGGCCTGATGAAAAACTGTTTTTT. This sequence encodes CASSLWPDEKLFF.

This sequence joins TRBV5-6 and TRBJ2-5, with a possible D match to TRBD2 (5 bases). Germline V gene sequence: CDR1 SGHDT, CDR2 YYEEEE. The V gene lost 4 bases and the J gene lost 9 bases, with 22 bases spanning the gap. The CDR3 contains 15 residues. The CDR3, as DNA: TGTGCCAGCAGCCCAATAAGACTATCCCAATCGGCCCAGTACTTC. It is translated as CASSPIRLSQSAQYF.

The chain couples TRBV6-5 to TRBJ1-1, with TRBD1 as a possible D gene (5 bases). Germline lookup yields CDR1 MNHEY and CDR2 SVGAGI. The CDR3 is 14 residues long. The V gene lost 7 bases and the J gene lost 0 bases, with 12 bases spanning the gap. CDR3 region: CASTPGHMNTEAFF. Written as DNA, the CDR3 is TGTGCCAGCACTCCCGGACATATGAACACTGAAGCTTTCTTT.

V and J are TRBV12-5 and TRBJ2-3; D possibly corresponds to TRBD1 (5 bases). There are 17 residues in the CDR3. The germline V and J ends were trimmed by 5 bases and 2 bases, with 20 bases remaining between them. CDR1 is LGHNT and CDR2 is FRNRAP in the germline V gene. The CDR3 DNA sequence: TGTGCTAGTGGTCAAGCCGGGTTCCCAGGGTACACAGATACGCAGTATTTT. Its protein is CASGQAGFPGYTDTQYF.

J is TRBJ2-2 and V is TRBV6-5; TRBD2 matches 7 bases. This CDR3 spans 14 amino acids. Trimming removed 11 bases from V and 0 bases from J; junction bases left unmatched: 6. Germline assignment: CDR1 MNHEY and CDR2 SVGAGI. In DNA, the CDR3 is TGTGCCGGAGGGGCGGGAGCGAACACCGGGGAGCTGTTTTTT. Translation: CAGGAGANTGELFF.

The chain carries TRBV3-1 (or the pseudogene TRBV3-2) and TRBJ2-7; D is ambiguous. With 2 bases removed from V and 2 bases from J, the gap between germline ends came to 16 bases. CDR1 and CDR2 from the germline V gene are LGHDT and YNNKEL (reference sequence). CDR3 length equals 16 residues. CDR3 DNA sequence: TGTGCCAGCAGCCAAAAGGGTAGCATCCGGGCCTACGAGCAGTACTTC. Protein sequence: CASSQKGSIRAYEQYF.

The rearrangement uses TRBV19 and TRBJ1-2; D unclear. CDR1 is LNHDA, CDR2 SQIVND, per germline (reference sequence). Between the trimmed V and J ends, which lost 6 bases and 4 bases, there was a span of 9 bases. The CDR3 length is 12 residues. The chain's CDR3 is CASRRVGYGYTF. In DNA form, the CDR3 reads TGTGCCAGTAGAAGGGTGGGCTATGGCTACACCTTC.

The rearrangement links TRBV2 to TRBJ1-2, with 10 positions matching TRBD1. Trimming cost V 7 bases and J 4 bases; bases outside gene matches: 3. Per the germline V gene, CDR1 is SNHLY and CDR2 is FYNNEI. CDR3 length equals 13 residues. The DNA for the CDR3 is TGTGCCAGCACGGGACAGGGGTTCTATGGCTACACCTTC. It specifies CASTGQGFYGYTF.

This chain connects TRBV9 to TRBJ2-7; D might be TRBD1 (6 bases). This CDR3 is built from 14 residues. In germline, CDR1 is SGDLS, CDR2 YYNGEE. The germline V and J ends were trimmed by 3 bases and 4 bases, with 14 bases remaining between them. As DNA, the CDR3 is TGTGCCAGCAGCGCCCAGGGTACAGGGTACGAGCAGTACTTC. Translating it yields CASSAQGTGYEQYF.

The V call is TRBV18, the J call TRBJ1-2; D remains unclear. Germline V gene lookup returns CDR1 KGHSH and CDR2 LQKENI. The CDR3 sequence is 13 residues long. The V gene lost 1 base and the J gene lost 4 bases, with 7 bases spanning the gap. CDR3 sequence: CASSPQDAYGYTF. Here the CDR3 DNA reads TGTGCCAGCTCACCACAGGATGCCTATGGCTACACCTTC.

The sample holds a few counts of this clone. The gene calls are TRBV6-6 and TRBJ2-7, with 8 bases that match TRBD1. The CDR3 runs to 14 residues. CDR1 and CDR2 from the germline V gene are MNHNY and SVGAGI (reference sequence). J was trimmed by 5 bases and V by 6 bases; bases with no gene match: 9. Written as DNA, the CDR3 is TGTGCCAGCAGACGAGGACAGGGAGGCAACGAGCAGTACTTC. Translation: CASRRGQGGNEQYF.

The chain couples TRBV4-3 to TRBJ2-7; no firm D call. V was shortened by 1 base and J by 0 bases, with 7 bases between the two germline ends. The CDR3 loop spans 14 amino acids. CDR1 and CDR2 (germline): LGHNA, YSLEER. The CDR3 here is CASSQGSDSYEQYF. The CDR3 DNA reads as TGCGCCAGCAGCCAAGGATCCGACTCCTACGAGCAGTACTTC.

This clone appeared a few times. The V gene is TRBV18, the J gene TRBJ1-1; no clear D gene. Trimming left V 2 bases short and J 3 bases short, with 7 bases between. Germline V CDR1 and CDR2: KGHSH, LQKENI. The CDR3 runs to 13 residues. As DNA, the CDR3 is TGTGCCAGCTCACCATTAGGAGACACTGAAGCTTTCTTT. Protein: CASSPLGDTEAFF.

The chain joins TRBV7-9 to TRBJ2-3; no firm D call. From germline, CDR1 is SEHNR and CDR2 FQNEAQ (reference sequence). This CDR3 is 15 amino acids long. V was shortened by 5 bases and J by 0 bases, with 12 bases between the two germline ends. As DNA, the CDR3 is TGTGCCAGCAGCCCCCGAGCGTCTAGCACAGATACGCAGTATTTT. Its translation: CASSPRASSTDTQYF. Full variable domain (missing parts from reference TRBV7-9 and TRBJ2-3): DTGVSQNPRHKITKRGQNVTFRCDPISEHNRLYWYRQTLGQGPEFLTYFQNEAQLEKSRLLSDRFSAERPKGSFSTLEIQRTEQGDSAMYLCASSPRASSTDTQYFGPGTRLTVL.

The chain joins TRBV10-3 to TRBJ2-1; a weak D match, TRBD2 (5 bases). This CDR3 region has 15 residues. With 0 bases removed from V and 9 bases from J, the gap between germline ends came to 15 bases. From germline, CDR1 is ENHRY and CDR2 SYGVKD. This CDR3 is CAISESMPAATEQFF. The CDR3 DNA reads as TGTGCCATCAGTGAGTCGATGCCAGCGGCGACTGAGCAGTTCTTC.

The rearrangement uses TRBV7-8 and TRBJ2-2, with 13 bases aligning to TRBD2. Per germline, CDR1 SGHVS and CDR2 FQNEAQ. J was trimmed by 0 bases and V by 4 bases; bases with no gene match: 5. The CDR3 runs to 18 residues. The CDR3 protein is CASSSNGLAGANTGELFF. In nucleotides, the CDR3 is TGTGCCAGCAGCTCGAACGGACTAGCGGGGGCGAACACCGGGGAGCTGTTTTTT.

The chain is built from TRBV11-3 and TRBJ1-4; 7 bases agree with TRBD1. Germline lookup yields CDR1 SGHNT and CDR2 YENEEA. The CDR3 runs to 16 residues. Losses at the gene ends were 4 bases for V and 5 bases for J; bases not matched to a gene: 10. Written as DNA, the CDR3 is TGTGCCAGCAGCTCCCAATACAGGGGATCAAATGAAAAACTGTTTTTT. Residues: CASSSQYRGSNEKLFF.

The V and J genes are TRBV4-2 and TRBJ1-2; 9 bases match TRBD1. V gave up 8 bases and J gave up 8 bases; unmatched junction bases: 9. This CDR3 contains 13 residues. The germline CDR1 and CDR2 sequences are LGHNA and YNFKEQ. The CDR3 DNA follows: TGTGCCAGCGGAAAGGGACAGGGATTCGGCTACACCTTC. Translated: CASGKGQGFGYTF.